These 2 T cell receptor beta chains were sequenced from one sample in a study of regulatory T cells in long-lasting Graves disease. With iRepertoire HTBI primers and Arm-PCR of CDR3 regions, TCR beta libraries were built. A single record per CDR3 protein comes from TCRdb applying MiXCR to the multiplex PCR reads. This table has 400,000 to 450,000 distinct CDR3 sequences, about a sixth appearing once. Time point meaning: newly diagnosed GD, antithyroid drugs for less than 3 months. From PBMCs, RNA was extracted and then used to make the TCR library. The same sample was also used in a study of T cells in Graves' hyperthyroidism and ophthalmopathy.

The specimen was peripheral blood mononuclear cells (PBMCs), collected at new diagnosis, from a patient treated with antithyroid drugs. These receptors all stem from a woman in her twenties or thirties with Graves disease.

This chain joins TRBV5-5 and TRBJ2-3; a weak D match, TRBD2 (5 bases). Germline loops: CDR1 SGHKS, CDR2 YYEKEE (reference sequence). V was shortened by 4 bases and J by 3 bases, with 15 bases between the two germline ends. This CDR3 is 15 amino acids long. CDR3 loop: CASSGLGSTTDTQYF. In nucleotides, the CDR3 is TGTGCCAGCAGCGGGTTGGGGAGTACGACAGATACGCAGTATTTT.

This clonotype was counted many times. The gene calls are TRBV24-1 and TRBJ2-2; 11 bases align to TRBD1. The CDR3 extends over 17 amino acids. J lost 6 bases, V lost 2 bases, and 7 bases had no gene match. The germline CDR1 and CDR2 sequences are KGHDR and SFDVKD. CDR3 sequence reads: CATSDSYGTGGPGELFF. DNA for the CDR3: TGTGCCACCAGTGATTCCTACGGGACAGGGGGTCCCGGGGAGCTGTTTTTT.